This T cell receptor (beta chain) was observed in a study of OX40 agonist ivuxolimab in advanced cancers. In the study overall: Ivuxolimab, an agonist antibody against OX40 (CD134), was given to patients. Anti-PD-1, anti-PD-L1 or anti-CTLA-4 therapy given earlier was allowed, and around 40% had some.

Sequenced by immunoSEQ multiplex PCR; TCRdb stores in-frame clones only, minus some. The sample contains roughly 35,000 clones, around 82% of which appear only once. The CDR3 spans 20 residues. V gave up 0 bases and J gave up 4 bases; unmatched junction bases: 13. CDR1 and CDR2 (germline): SQVTM, ANQGSEA. This sequence was found in an adult with an advanced solid tumor such as melanoma, head and neck, liver or kidney cancer. The chain couples TRBV29-1 to TRBJ2-3, with 16 positions matching TRBD2. The sample here was CD4+ or CD8+ T cells sorted from blood, taken in a trial of the OX40 agonist ivuxolimab. The CDR3 DNA sequence: TGCAGCGTTGAAGATCGTGGGACTAGCGGGAGGGCCCTAGGGGCAGATACGCAGTATTTT. It specifies CSVEDRGTSGRALGADTQYF.